The next 21 T cell receptor beta chains were all read from a single sample in a study of T cell responses to AZD1222 COVID-19 vaccine (dated by TCRdb to the early 2020s). The sample's time point, from its label and the paper: baseline before first vaccination. The library was obtained by the immunoSEQ multiplex PCR assay. TCRdb carries this immuneACCESS record with in-frame sequences only. Its versions omit some clonotypes, under half of them owing to an unresolved V gene in the studies checked, with the rest unexplained. The sample includes 110,000 to 150,000 clones, with more than 85% observed a single time. About 3% of the sample is held by the ten biggest clonotypes. This specimen was peripheral blood, taken on day 0 of AZD1222 vaccination. These receptors all come from an adult in good health.

For the CDR3, the DNA is TGTGCCAGCAGCCAACAGGGGGCTGAAAAACTGTTTTTT. Amino acids: CASSQQGAEKLFF. V is TRBV3-1 (or the pseudogene TRBV3-2) and J is TRBJ1-4; 8 bases are a match to TRBD1. CDR3 size: 13 residues. Looked up from germline, CDR1 is LGHDT and CDR2 is YNNKEL (reference sequence). J was trimmed by 7 bases and V by 2 bases; bases with no gene match: 0.

The gene calls are TRBV9 and TRBJ2-1; tentatively, D is TRBD2 (6 bases). V lost 4 bases to trimming and J lost 0 bases, with 14 bases between them. The CDR3 covers 16 residues. Germline V gene sequence: CDR1 SGDLS, CDR2 YYNGEE. The DNA of the CDR3 is TGTGCCAGCAGCCCCCGGGACGGGAGCTCCTACAATGAGCAGTTCTTC. Translation gives CASSPRDGSSYNEQFF.

The genes are TRBV5-1 and TRBJ2-7, with D perhaps matching TRBD2 (6 bases). The germline gives CDR1 SGHRS, CDR2 YFSETQ. The CDR3 has 15 amino acids. V lost 0 bases, J lost 7 bases, and 17 bases lay in between. The CDR3 DNA sequence: TGCGCCAGCAGCTTGGCCACGGGAGAAGTCCGGGAGCAGTACTTC. Its protein product is CASSLATGEVREQYF. Supplemented by reference TRBV5-1 and TRBJ2-7, the full variable domain reads KAGVTQTPRYLIKTRGQQVTLSCSPISGHRSVSWYQQTPGQGLQFLFEYFSETQRNKGNFPGRFSGRQFSNSRSEMNVSTLELGDSALYLCASSLATGEVREQYFGPGTRLTVT.

This chain connects TRBV3-1 (or the pseudogene TRBV3-2) to TRBJ2-7, with D unclear. Germline CDR1 LGHDT, CDR2 YNNKEL (reference sequence). Trimming removed 3 bases from V and 2 bases from J, with 14 bases in between. The CDR3 is made up of 15 amino acids. This CDR3 is CASSHTDWEAYEQYF. For the CDR3, the DNA is TGTGCCAGCAGCCATACCGACTGGGAAGCCTACGAGCAGTACTTC.

The rearrangement links TRBV5-6 to TRBJ1-2, with D uncertain. V shed 4 bases and J shed 7 bases, with 11 bases lying between them. The germline V gene encodes CDR1 SGHDT and CDR2 YYEEEE. The CDR3 consists of 12 residues. The CDR3 loop is CASSLWEGGYTF. The CDR3, as DNA: TGTGCCAGCAGCCTCTGGGAGGGTGGCTACACCTTC.

The chain combines TRBV19 with TRBJ1-1; perhaps TRBD1 as D (5 bases). Trimming pared 4 bases from V and 5 bases from J, leaving 11 bases between. Germline values: CDR1 LNHDA, CDR2 SQIVND (reference sequence). The CDR3 is made up of 13 amino acids. The CDR3: CASSSREETEAFF. The CDR3 DNA reads as TGTGCCAGTAGTAGCAGGGAGGAGACTGAAGCTTTCTTT.

The table lists this clone with a few counts. This rearrangement joins TRBV19 to TRBJ1-5; 7 bases are shared with TRBD1. V lost 1 base to trimming and J lost 8 bases; unmatched junction nucleotides: 8. CDR3 length equals 15 residues. The germline CDR1 and CDR2 sequences are LNHDA and SQIVND (reference sequence). CDR3 loop: CASSIGDRVVEPQHF. The CDR3 nucleotides are TGTGCCAGTAGTATAGGAGACAGGGTAGTGGAGCCCCAGCATTTT.

This clone was seen only once. V gene TRBV7-2 combines with J gene TRBJ1-5, with D unresolved. V dropped 1 base and J dropped 7 bases, with 17 bases sitting between them. Germline V gene data show CDR1 as SGHTA and CDR2 as FQGNSA. The CDR3 is made up of 16 amino acids. CDR3 in amino acids: CASSLGSGRYQQPQHF. Written as DNA, the CDR3 is TGTGCCAGCAGCTTAGGGTCCGGGCGGTATCAGCAGCCCCAGCATTTT. The entire variable domain, with the rest obtained from reference TRBV7-2 and TRBJ1-5, is as follows: GAGVSQSPSNKVTEKGKDVELRCDPISGHTALYWYRQSLGQGLEFLIYFQGNSAPDKSGLPSDRFSAERTGGSVSTLTIQRTQQEDSAVYLCASSLGSGRYQQPQHFGDGTRLSIL.

The J gene is TRBJ1-1, the V gene TRBV13; no definite D call. Between the trimmed V and J ends, which lost 1 base and 0 bases, there was a span of 3 bases. This CDR3 region has 13 residues. Germline CDR1 PRHDT, CDR2 FYEKMQ (reference sequence). As DNA, the CDR3 is TGTGCCAGCAGCTTAGCACTGAACACTGAAGCTTTCTTT. This sequence encodes CASSLALNTEAFF.

The chain has TRBV30 and TRBJ1-1; D remains ambiguous. This CDR3 has 11 residues. V lost 5 bases to trimming and J lost 8 bases, with 12 bases between them. Germline-derived CDR1 and CDR2 are GTSNPN and SVGIG (reference sequence). CDR3 nucleotide sequence: TGTGCCTGGCTGTGGACGGCAGAAGCTTTCTTT. This sequence encodes CAWLWTAEAFF.

The V gene is TRBV19, the J gene TRBJ2-1; D is uncertain. This CDR3 is built from 16 residues. V was pared by 6 bases and J by 5 bases, with 20 bases between. The germline CDR1 and CDR2 sequences are LNHDA and SQIVND (reference sequence). CDR3 nucleotides: TGTGCCAGTAGCACCTACGAACTGTCATCGAACAATGAGCAGTTCTTC. It is translated as CASSTYELSSNNEQFF.

The rearrangement joins TRBV18 to TRBJ1-5; D remains unclear. CDR1 is KGHSH, CDR2 LQKENI, per germline. The CDR3 is made up of 15 amino acids. V lost 3 bases, J lost 5 bases, and 14 bases lay in between. CDR3 amino acids: CASSPITGSDQPQHF. The CDR3 DNA reads as TGTGCCAGCTCACCTATAACGGGGAGTGATCAGCCCCAGCATTTT.

This clone was detected once. This chain uses TRBV19 with TRBJ2-1; TRBD2 matches at 13 bases. This CDR3 comprises 15 residues. V lost 6 bases, J lost 11 bases, and 10 bases stayed unmatched. Looked up from germline, CDR1 is LNHDA and CDR2 is SQIVND (reference sequence). The DNA for the CDR3 is TGTGCCAGTAGGGTTCCGACTAGCGGGAGGCTTAAGCAGTTCTTC. Residues: CASRVPTSGRLKQFF.

The chain carries TRBV9 and TRBJ2-3, with 7 bases matching TRBD2. The CDR3 covers 15 residues. The V and J ends lost 2 bases and 2 bases, in that order; junction bases with no gene match: 5. Germline CDR1 reads SGDLS; CDR2 reads YYNGEE. CDR3 coding DNA: TGTGCCAGCAGCGTTATTAGCGGGTTCACAGATACGCAGTATTTT. Protein sequence: CASSVISGFTDTQYF.

The chain couples TRBV27 to TRBJ2-5, with TRBD2 matching 10 bases. CDR1 and CDR2 from the germline V gene are MNHEY and SMNVEV (reference sequence). The CDR3 has 13 amino acids. Unmatched junction bases numbered 4, after V lost 8 bases and J lost 4 bases. In DNA form, the CDR3 reads TGTGCCAGCGCTAGCGGGAGCGGAGAGACCCAGTACTTC. Residues: CASASGSGETQYF.

V is TRBV27 and J is TRBJ2-7, with a tentative D call TRBD2 (6 bases). CDR1 is MNHEY and CDR2 is SMNVEV in the germline V gene (reference sequence). V was trimmed by 4 bases and J by 6 bases, leaving 16 bases between them. The CDR3 is 14 amino acids. CDR3 residues: CASSSRDGSPEQYF. The CDR3 nucleotides are TGTGCCAGCAGTTCGCGGGACGGGAGCCCCGAGCAGTACTTC.

This sequence joins TRBV24-1 and TRBJ1-1, with no clear D. Trimming left V 7 bases short and J 5 bases short, with 10 bases between. CDR3 length: 12 amino acids. Per the germline V gene, CDR1 is KGHDR and CDR2 is SFDVKD. The CDR3 DNA reads TGTGCCACCAGGGATGGGGAGACTGAAGCTTTCTTT. Translating it yields CATRDGETEAFF.

V usage is TRBV6-6 and J usage is TRBJ1-5, with D perhaps matching TRBD1 (5 bases). The CDR3 length is 19 residues. CDR1 and CDR2 from the germline V gene are MNHNY and SVGAGI (reference sequence). V dropped 5 bases and J dropped 0 bases, with 23 bases sitting between them. Here the CDR3 reads CASSPRDGPPLYSNQPQHF. CDR3 in DNA: TGTGCCAGCAGTCCCCGGGACGGACCGCCTCTATATAGCAATCAGCCCCAGCATTTT.

This clone turned up a few times. This chain links TRBV27 with TRBJ1-1; 9 bases line up with TRBD1. Germline V lookup: CDR1 MNHEY, CDR2 SMNVEV (reference sequence). This CDR3 region has 16 residues. The junction had 7 bases not matched to a gene; V was cut back by 5 bases and J by 0 bases. CDR3 sequence reads: CASSPGTGLLNTEAFF. CDR3 coding DNA: TGTGCCAGCAGTCCCGGGACAGGGCTTTTGAACACTGAAGCTTTCTTT.

V gene TRBV9 combines with J gene TRBJ1-5; no reliable D call. The germline gives CDR1 SGDLS, CDR2 YYNGEE. Trimming removed 3 bases from V and 4 bases from J, with 5 bases in between. The CDR3 has 12 residues. This CDR3 reads CASSGENQPQHF. The CDR3 region has the DNA TGTGCCAGCAGCGGAGAGAATCAGCCCCAGCATTTT.

V is TRBV12-3 or TRBV12-4 and J is TRBJ1-1, with 8 bases lining up with TRBD1. Trimming at V came to 8 bases and at J to 2 bases, leaving 4 bases not matched to a gene. This CDR3 is 13 amino acids long. CDR3 residues: CASDRGPNTEAFF. In DNA, the CDR3 is TGTGCCAGCGACAGGGGCCCTAACACTGAAGCTTTCTTT.